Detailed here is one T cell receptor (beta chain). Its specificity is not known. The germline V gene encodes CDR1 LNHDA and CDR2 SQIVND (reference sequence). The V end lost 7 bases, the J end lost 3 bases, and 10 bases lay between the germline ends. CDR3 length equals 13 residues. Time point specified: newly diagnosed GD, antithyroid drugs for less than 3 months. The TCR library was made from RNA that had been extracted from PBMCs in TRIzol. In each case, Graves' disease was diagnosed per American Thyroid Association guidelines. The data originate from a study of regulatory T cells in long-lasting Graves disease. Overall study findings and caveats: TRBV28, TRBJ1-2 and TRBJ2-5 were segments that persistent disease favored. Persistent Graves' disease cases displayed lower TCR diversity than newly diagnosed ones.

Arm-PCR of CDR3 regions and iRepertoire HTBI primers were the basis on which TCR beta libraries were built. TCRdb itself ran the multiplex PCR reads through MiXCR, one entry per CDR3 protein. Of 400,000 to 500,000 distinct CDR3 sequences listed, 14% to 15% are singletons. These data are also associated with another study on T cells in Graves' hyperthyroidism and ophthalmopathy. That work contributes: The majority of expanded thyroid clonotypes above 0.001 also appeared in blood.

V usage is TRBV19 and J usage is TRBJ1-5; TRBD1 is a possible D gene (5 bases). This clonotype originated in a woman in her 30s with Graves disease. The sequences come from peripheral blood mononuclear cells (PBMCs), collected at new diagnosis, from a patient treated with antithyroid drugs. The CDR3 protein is CASIGGYNQPQHF. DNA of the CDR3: TGTGCCAGTATTGGGGGATACAATCAGCCCCAGCATTTT.